These 22 T cell receptor beta chains share one sample of origin, sequenced in a study of CD8+CD57+ T cells in acquired aplastic anemia. For CDR3 and TCR beta VDJ profiling, genomic DNA was the template used. TCRdb re-derived calls from the reads in MiXCR, one entry per CDR3 protein. The sample includes about half a million distinct CDR3 sequences, approximately 32% of them seen just once. Sequencing was done on patients that had shown CD8+CD57+ cell expansion by flow cytometry. The sample was sorted CD4+, CD8+, or CD8+CD57+ T cells (not recorded which) from PBMCs. The receptors derive from a human donor with aplastic anemia.

This chain connects TRBV4-1 to TRBJ2-6; a weak D match, TRBD2 (6 bases). The V and J ends lost 0 bases and 2 bases respectively, with 11 bases between them. This CDR3 is 17 amino acids long. Germline V CDR1 and CDR2: MGHRA, YSYEKL. CDR3 residues: CASSQELAAAGANVLTF. Written as DNA, the CDR3 is TGCGCCAGCAGCCAAGAGTTAGCGGCGGCTGGGGCCAACGTCCTGACTTTC.

As regards this clonotype: A much larger clonotype is one base distant, so this may be a read error. V usage is TRBV20-1 and J usage is TRBJ2-7; 7 bases align to TRBD2. CDR1 is DFQATT, CDR2 SNEGSKA, per germline (reference sequence). The CDR3 has 12 residues. CDR3 DNA: TGCAGTGCTGAGACTAGCTCCCGTGAGCGGTACTTC. Its translation is CSAETSSRERYF.

There are a few counts of this clonotype. The CDR3 loop is CASSQDLSTYEQYF. The CDR3 coding sequence is TGCGCCAGCAGCCAAGACCTCTCAACCTACGAGCAGTACTTC. The chain uses TRBV4-1 and TRBJ2-7; D remains unclear. The CDR3 is 14 residues long. From germline, CDR1 is MGHRA and CDR2 YSYEKL. The V gene lost 0 bases and the J gene lost 2 bases, with 8 bases spanning the gap.

A single count supports this clonotype. The chain recombines TRBV5-4 with TRBJ2-1; 10 bases fit TRBD1. The V gene's germline CDR1 is SGHNT and CDR2 YYREEE (reference sequence). Trimming removed 2 bases from V and 2 bases from J; junction bases left unmatched: 4. CDR3 length equals 16 residues. As DNA, the CDR3 is TGTGCCAGCAGCTTAAGCGGGACAGGGGCCTACAATGAGCAGTTCTTC. Its protein product is CASSLSGTGAYNEQFF.

On this clonotype itself: The junction differs from germline at one of its ends, possibly a read error. The chain carries TRBV14 and TRBJ2-5; TRBD1 aligns across 7 bases. In germline, CDR1 is SGHDN, CDR2 FVKESK. The length of the CDR3 is 16 residues. In DNA form, the CDR3 reads TGTGCCAGCAGCCCCCGGGACAGAAGCTTCCAAGAGACCCAGTGCTTC. Its protein is CASSPRDRSFQETQCF.

There are a few counts of this clonotype. The genes are TRBV20-1 and TRBJ1-6; D is undetermined. V was cut by 0 bases and J by 4 bases, with 13 bases left in between. Germline V gene data show CDR1 as DFQATT and CDR2 as SNEGSKA (reference sequence). The CDR3 is 16 residues long. CDR3 bases: TGCAGTGCTAGAGATATGACACAGCCTTATAATTCACCCCTCCACTTT. Its protein is CSARDMTQPYNSPLHF.

In this sample, this clonotype turned up many times. The chain is built from TRBV4-1 and TRBJ1-6, with a weak D call TRBD1 (5 bases). Germline CDR1 is MGHRA and CDR2 is YSYEKL. V was cut by 0 bases and J by 9 bases, with 21 bases left in between. This CDR3 contains 18 residues. In DNA, the CDR3 is TGCGCCAGCAGCCAAGATCGGGGCAGGGCCACATTTAGTTCACCCCTCCACTTT. This gives the protein CASSQDRGRATFSSPLHF.

The chain couples TRBV29-1 to TRBJ2-7, with D perhaps matching TRBD2 (6 bases). The length of the CDR3 is 13 residues. V shed 4 bases and J shed 1 base, with 11 bases lying between them. Germline V CDR1 and CDR2: SQVTM, ANQGSEA. The CDR3 reads CSVGSAGSYEQYF. The CDR3 DNA reads TGCAGCGTTGGATCAGCGGGTTCCTACGAGCAGTACTTC.

This clonotype was found a few times. The chain couples TRBV3-1 to TRBJ1-2; the D is unclear. There are 13 residues in the CDR3. Germline V gene lookup returns CDR1 LGHDT and CDR2 YNNKEL (reference sequence). Trimming removed 2 bases at V and 7 bases at J, with 11 bases between. The CDR3 sequence is CASSQLRVGGYTF. The CDR3 coding sequence is TGTGCCAGCAGCCAATTACGGGTTGGTGGCTACACCTTC.

On this clonotype itself: One junction end does not reproduce the germline sequence, and a read error may be involved. The CDR3 region is CASSLKWNTGAFF. The CDR3 region has the DNA TGTGCCAGCAGTTTAAAATGGAACACTGGAGCTTTCTTT. The V gene is TRBV12-3 or TRBV12-4, the J gene TRBJ1-1; D remains ambiguous. CDR3 length: 13 residues.

This sequence joins TRBV10-3 and TRBJ1-6; 7 bases align to TRBD1. The CDR3 loop spans 14 amino acids. CDR1 and CDR2 from the germline V gene are ENHRY and SYGVKD. The ends lost 10 bases at V and 10 bases at J; junction bases unmatched: 13. CDR3 loop: CASGIDRVGSPLHF. As DNA, the CDR3 is TGTGCCAGCGGTATAGACAGGGTAGGATCACCCCTCCACTTT.

On this clonotype itself: Mismatch with germline at one junction end may stem from a read error. V usage is TRBV5-1 and J usage is TRBJ1-2, with a possible D match to TRBD1 (6 bases). Germline V gene sequence: CDR1 SGHRS, CDR2 YFSETQ. The CDR3 has 15 amino acids. The CDR3 coding sequence is TGCGCCAGCAGCCAAGGGGGATCAGGAGACTATGGCTGCACCTTC. It codes for CASSQGGSGDYGCTF. Full variable domain (rest looked up from reference TRBV5-1 and TRBJ1-2): KAGVTQTPRYLIKTRGQQVTLSCSPISGHRSVSWYQQTPGQGLQFLFEYFSETQRNKGNFPGRFSGRQFSNSRSEMNVSTLELGDSALYLCASSQGGSGDYGCTFGSGTRLTVV.

This chain joins TRBV12-3 or TRBV12-4 and TRBJ2-2, with no clear D. V lost 5 bases and J 6 bases, leaving 10 bases between the germline ends. The CDR3 has 13 residues. The CDR3 nucleotides are TGTGCCAGCAGTCCAACTACTGCCGGGGAGCTGTTTTTT. Translating gives CASSPTTAGELFF.

This clonotype came up a few times. This sequence may be a read error, since a much larger clone differs from it by one base. This chain connects TRBV25-1 to TRBJ1-2; possibly TRBD1 for D (5 bases). The CDR3 covers 15 residues. Germline V gene lookup returns CDR1 MGHDK and CDR2 SYGVNS. In nucleotides, the CDR3 is TGTGCCGGCAGCTTAGTCAGGGACCATAACTATGGCTACACCTTC. It is translated as CAGSLVRDHNYGYTF.

The table lists this clonotype with many counts. The chain links TRBV10-3 to TRBJ2-5; 7 bases align to TRBD2. There are 14 residues in the CDR3. Germline loops: CDR1 ENHRY, CDR2 SYGVKD. The ends lost 8 bases at V and 5 bases at J; junction bases unmatched: 11. DNA for the CDR3: TGTGCCATCCGGTCTAGCGGAGCGGGGGAGACCCAGTACTTC. It translates to CAIRSSGAGETQYF.

The rearrangement joins TRBV6-1 to TRBJ1-1; 9 bases are a match to TRBD1. Germline V gives CDR1 MNHNS, CDR2 SASEGT. J lost 0 bases, V lost 6 bases, and 14 bases had no gene match. The length of the CDR3 is 18 residues. The chain's CDR3 is CASRKQGAKILMNTEAFF. CDR3 DNA sequence: TGTGCCAGCAGGAAACAGGGGGCGAAGATACTCATGAACACTGAAGCTTTCTTT.

This clonotype was counted at least ten times. This sequence joins TRBV19 and TRBJ1-3; D is uncertain. From germline, CDR1 is LNHDA and CDR2 SQIVND (reference sequence). Trimming left V 3 bases short and J 0 bases short, with 9 bases between. CDR3 length: 15 residues. The CDR3 spells CASSMQVSSGNTIYF. CDR3 nucleotide sequence: TGTGCCAGTAGTATGCAGGTCTCCTCTGGAAACACCATATATTTT.

Many counts were recorded for this clonotype. The chain has TRBV19 and TRBJ2-7; unclear D gene. The CDR3 spans 15 residues. V gave up 3 bases and J gave up 3 bases, with 15 bases separating them. Germline CDR1 is LNHDA and CDR2 is SQIVND (reference sequence). CDR3 amino acids: CASSMGFRDHYEQYF. CDR3 DNA sequence: TGTGCCAGTAGTATGGGGTTTAGAGACCACTACGAGCAGTACTTC.

This chain joins TRBV24-1 and TRBJ2-1; D is ambiguous. The germline gives CDR1 KGHDR, CDR2 SFDVKD. The CDR3 sequence is 12 residues long. V lost 3 bases, J lost 8 bases, and 7 bases lay in between. The DNA for the CDR3 is TGTGCCACCAGTGATAACTGGTATGAGCAGTTCTTC. This translates into CATSDNWYEQFF.

This rearrangement joins TRBV19 to TRBJ2-2; TRBD2 agrees at 9 bases. This CDR3 has 16 amino acids. CDR1 is LNHDA and CDR2 is SQIVND in the germline V gene (reference sequence). Unmatched junction bases numbered 9, after V lost 4 bases and J lost 6 bases. For the CDR3, the DNA is TGTGCCAGTAGTAACTTGGGCGGGAGGGCCTCCGGGGAGCTGTTTTTT. Translated: CASSNLGGRASGELFF.

The chain has TRBV28 and TRBJ2-2, with D perhaps TRBD2 (6 bases). This CDR3 comprises 15 residues. The ends were cut back, 6 bases at V and 5 bases at J, with 16 bases in the middle. Germline CDR1 and CDR2: MDHEN and SYDVKM. The CDR3, as DNA: TGTGCCAGCAGCCGGGACTTTTGGGGAACCGGGGAGCTGTTTTTT. It specifies CASSRDFWGTGELFF.

This chain connects TRBV20-1 to TRBJ1-4, with D unresolved. The V gene's germline CDR1 is DFQATT and CDR2 SNEGSKA (reference sequence). V was pared by 5 bases and J by 0 bases, with 10 bases between. The CDR3 sequence is 14 residues long. The CDR3, as DNA: TGCAGTGCTGAAAAGGGAGCAACTAATGAAAAACTGTTTTTT. This codes for CSAEKGATNEKLFF.